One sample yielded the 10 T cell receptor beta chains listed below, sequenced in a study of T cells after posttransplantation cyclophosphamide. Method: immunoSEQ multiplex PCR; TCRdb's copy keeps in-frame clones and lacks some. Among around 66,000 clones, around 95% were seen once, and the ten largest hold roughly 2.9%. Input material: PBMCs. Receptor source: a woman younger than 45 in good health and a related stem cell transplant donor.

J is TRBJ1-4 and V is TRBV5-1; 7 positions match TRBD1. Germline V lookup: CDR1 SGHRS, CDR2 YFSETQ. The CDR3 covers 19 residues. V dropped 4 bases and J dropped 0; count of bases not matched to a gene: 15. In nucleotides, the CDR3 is TGCGCCAGCAGCACCCTGGGCCCGGGACAGCATTCAACTAATGAAAAACTGTTTTTT. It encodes CASSTLGPGQHSTNEKLFF.

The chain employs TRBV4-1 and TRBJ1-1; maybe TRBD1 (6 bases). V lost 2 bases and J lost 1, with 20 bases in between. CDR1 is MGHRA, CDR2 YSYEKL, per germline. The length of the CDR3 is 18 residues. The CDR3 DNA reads TGCGCCAGCAGCCAACCTTTCGCTTACATACAGGGGAACACTGAAGCTTTCTTT. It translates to CASSQPFAYIQGNTEAFF.

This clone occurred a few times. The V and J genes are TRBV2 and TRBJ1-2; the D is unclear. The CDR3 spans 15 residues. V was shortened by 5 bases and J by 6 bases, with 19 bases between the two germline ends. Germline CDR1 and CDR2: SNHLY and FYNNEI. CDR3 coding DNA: TGTGCCAGCAGTTACCCCCTTGGTGGAGCCCATGGCTACACCTTC. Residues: CASSYPLGGAHGYTF.

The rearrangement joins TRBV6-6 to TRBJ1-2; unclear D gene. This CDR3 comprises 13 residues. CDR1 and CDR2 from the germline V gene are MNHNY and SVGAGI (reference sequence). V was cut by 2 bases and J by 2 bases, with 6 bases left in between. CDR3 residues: CASSYEKNYGYTF. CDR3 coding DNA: TGTGCCAGCAGTTACGAGAAAAACTATGGCTACACCTTC.

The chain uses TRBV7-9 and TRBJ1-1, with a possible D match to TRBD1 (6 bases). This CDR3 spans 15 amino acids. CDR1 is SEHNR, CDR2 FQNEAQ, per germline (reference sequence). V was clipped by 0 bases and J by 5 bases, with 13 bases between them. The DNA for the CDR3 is TGTGCCAGCAGCTTAGCCGCAGGGGCGAGAACTGAAGCTTTCTTT. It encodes CASSLAAGARTEAFF.

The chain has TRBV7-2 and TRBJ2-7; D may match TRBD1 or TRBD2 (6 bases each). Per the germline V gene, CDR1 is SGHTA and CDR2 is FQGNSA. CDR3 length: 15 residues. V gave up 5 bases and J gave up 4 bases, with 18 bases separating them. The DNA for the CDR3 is TGTGCCAGCAGCCCGCGGCCCGGGGGCGGGTACGAGCAGTACTTC. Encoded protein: CASSPRPGGGYEQYF.

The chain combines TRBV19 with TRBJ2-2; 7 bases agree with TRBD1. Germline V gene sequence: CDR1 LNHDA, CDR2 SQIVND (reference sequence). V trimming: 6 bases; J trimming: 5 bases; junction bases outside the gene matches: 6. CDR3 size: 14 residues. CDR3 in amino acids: CASSVGQKTGELFF. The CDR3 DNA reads TGTGCCAGTAGCGTGGGACAGAAGACCGGGGAGCTGTTTTTT.

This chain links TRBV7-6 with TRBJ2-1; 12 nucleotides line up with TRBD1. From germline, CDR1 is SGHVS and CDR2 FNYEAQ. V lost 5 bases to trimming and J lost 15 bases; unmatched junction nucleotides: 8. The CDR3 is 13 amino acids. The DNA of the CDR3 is TGTGCCAGCAGCAAGACCGGGACAGGGGGCCTGTTCTTC. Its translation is CASSKTGTGGLFF.

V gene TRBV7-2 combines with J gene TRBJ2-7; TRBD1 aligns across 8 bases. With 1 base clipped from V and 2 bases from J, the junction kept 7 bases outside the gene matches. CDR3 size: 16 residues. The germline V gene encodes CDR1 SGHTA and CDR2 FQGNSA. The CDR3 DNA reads TGTGCCAGCAGCTTAGACGGGGGACAGGTTACCTACGAGCAGTACTTC. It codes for CASSLDGGQVTYEQYF.

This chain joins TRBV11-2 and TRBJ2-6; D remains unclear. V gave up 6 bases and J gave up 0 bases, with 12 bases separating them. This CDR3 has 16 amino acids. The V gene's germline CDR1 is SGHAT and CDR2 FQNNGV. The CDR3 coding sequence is TGTGCCAGCAGGCGCAGTTACCTCTCTGGGGCCAACGTCCTGACTTTC. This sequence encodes CASRRSYLSGANVLTF. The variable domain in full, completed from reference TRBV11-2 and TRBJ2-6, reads EAGVAQSPRYKIIEKRQSVAFWCNPISGHATLYWYQQILGQGPKLLIQFQNNGVVDDSQLPKDRFSAERLKGVDSTLKIQPAKLEDSAVYLCASRRSYLSGANVLTFGAGSRLTVL.